The rows below give T cell receptor beta chains drawn from one sample of a study of blood T cell repertoires in COVID-19. TCRdb's table, derived via immunoSEQ multiplex PCR, lists solely in-frame clones and lacks some. The sample lists roughly 390,000 clones; about 85% were seen once. The material sequenced was peripheral blood. Receptors were obtained from a woman younger than 30 with acute or convalescent COVID-19. The CDR3 runs from the conserved cysteine through the conserved F or W. The order of the fields is clone size, V gene, D gene, J gene, CDR3 DNA, CDR3 protein. A D gene is named only where the DNA matches it firmly. Expanded clones get a size class; other rows say once, few or many, or leave the size out.

>once|TRBV5-1|-|TRBJ2-3
TGCGCCAGCAGTATTCGGACAAGGGGAGATACGCAGTATTTT
CASSIRTRGDTQYF
>-|TRBV5-1|TRBD1|TRBJ1-6
TGCGCCAGCAGCTTGGGACAGGGGGACTCACCCCTCCACTTT
CASSLGQGDSPLHF
>-|TRBV6-1|-|TRBJ1-2
TGTGCCAGCAGTGAAACCCCTAGGGCAAAGGGGTATGGCTACACCTTC
CASSETPRAKGYGYTF
>few|TRBV5-4|-|TRBJ2-7
TGTGCCAGCAGCTTGGAACTTCAAGTTTTGGACGAGCAGTACTTC
CASSLELQVLDEQYF
>-|TRBV28|-|TRBJ1-2
TGTGCCAGCAGGGGATCGGGAGTTTCCTATGGCTACACCTTC
CASRGSGVSYGYTF
>-|TRBV2|-|TRBJ2-2
TGTGCCAGCAGTGAAATTCCAGGGACACCACCCGGGGAGCTGTTTTTT
CASSEIPGTPPGELFF
>-|TRBV7-3|-|TRBJ1-6
TGTGCCAGCAGCCAGACAGGAATAGACGGGAATTCACCCCTCCACTTT
CASSQTGIDGNSPLHF
>-|TRBV28|TRBD2|TRBJ2-1
TGTGCCAGCAGTTTCCGTCTGGGACTAGCGGAGAAAAACAATGAGCAGTTCTTC
CASSFRLGLAEKNNEQFF
>-|TRBV28|TRBD1|TRBJ1-2
TGTGCCAGCAGATCCTCAGGGGGACGGGGCTATGGCTACACCTTC
CASRSSGGRGYGYTF
>few|TRBV9|-|TRBJ1-6
TGTGCCAGCAGCTCTACCGGGGGTAATTCACCCCTCCACTTT
CASSSTGGNSPLHF
>-|TRBV30|-|TRBJ2-5
TGTGCCTGGAGGCAGAACCAAGAGACCCAGTACTTC
CAWRQNQETQYF
>-|TRBV12-3/TRBV12-4|-|TRBJ1-5
TGTGCCAGCAGTTTAAACAACAATCAGCCCCAGCATTTT
CASSLNNNQPQHF
>-|TRBV12-3/TRBV12-4|-|TRBJ1-2
TGTGCCAGCAGTTTTAGGGGAATTGGCTACACCTTC
CASSFRGIGYTF
>-|TRBV28|TRBD2|TRBJ2-7
TGTGCCAGCAGTGTTAGCGGGAACTACGAGCAGTACTTC
CASSVSGNYEQYF
>-|TRBV5-6|-|TRBJ1-3
TGTGCCAGCAGCTTCTTCTCCCTCTCTGGAAACACCATATATTTT
CASSFFSLSGNTIYF
>-|TRBV28|TRBD1|TRBJ2-3
TGTGCCAGCAGTTTACGGCGGGACAGGGTGTCAGATACGCAGTATTTT
CASSLRRDRVSDTQYF
>-|TRBV5-1|TRBD1|TRBJ2-2
TGCGCCACCTGGACAGGGGTGGGCACCGGGGAGCTGTTTTTT
CATWTGVGTGELFF
>-|TRBV5-4|TRBD1|TRBJ2-7
TGTGCCAGCAGCCCGACAGGGGCCAGATCCTACGAGCAGTACTTC
CASSPTGARSYEQYF
>-|TRBV6-5|-|TRBJ1-4
TGTGCCAGCAGATACGGGGGGGAAAAACTGTTTTTT
CASRYGGEKLFF
>-|TRBV7-9|TRBD1|TRBJ1-2
TGTGCCAGCAGCCCCGACAGGGGGAATGGCTACACCTTC
CASSPDRGNGYTF
>-|TRBV10-1|TRBD1|TRBJ2-2
TGCGCCAGCAGTGAGGACAGGGGGGACTCCGGGGAGCTGTTTTTT
CASSEDRGDSGELFF
>-|TRBV28|-|TRBJ1-4
TGTGCCAGCAGCCTTGCGGGGACTAATGAAAAACTGTTTTTT
CASSLAGTNEKLFF
>-|TRBV5-1|-|TRBJ1-2
TGCGCCAGCAGCGCCGGAGCGGGGGGGTTAGCTAACTATGGCTACACCTTC
CASSAGAGGLANYGYTF
>once|TRBV7-2|TRBD1|TRBJ1-2
TGTGCCAGCCTAGCCACCGGACAGGGGTGGAACTATGGCTACACCTTC
CASLATGQGWNYGYTF
>once|TRBV19|-|TRBJ2-1
TGTGCCAGTACCTCCTCAAGCCATGAGCAGTTCTTC
CASTSSSHEQFF
>-|TRBV2|-|TRBJ2-1
TGTGCCAGCAGTGGGGGGGGGCCCGACAATGAGCAGTTCTTC
CASSGGGPDNEQFF
>-|TRBV19|-|TRBJ1-5
TGTGCCAGTAGTACCATCGGGGATCAGCCCCAGCATTTT
CASSTIGDQPQHF
>-|TRBV5-1|-|TRBJ2-7
TGCGCCAGCAGCTCTCTGTACGAGCAGTACTTC
CASSSLYEQYF
>few|TRBV5-1|-|TRBJ2-7
TGCGCCAGCAGCTACGGCGCGTCTGGGTACGGGAGCGAGCAGTACTTC
CASSYGASGYGSEQYF
>-|TRBV7-9|-|TRBJ2-5
TGTGCCAGCAGCACAAGTAATCAAGAGACCCAGTACTTC
CASSTSNQETQYF
>once|TRBV27|-|TRBJ2-7
TGTGCCAGCAGACAAGGACTCTCCTACGAGCAGTACTTC
CASRQGLSYEQYF
>-|TRBV12-3/TRBV12-4|-|TRBJ2-7
TGTGCCAGCAGTTTAGGGCCTTCCTACGAGCAGTACTTC
CASSLGPSYEQYF
>-|TRBV2|-|TRBJ2-7
TGTGCCAGCAGTGAAGCGCTTGGGAGCTCCTACGAGCAGTACTTC
CASSEALGSSYEQYF
>-|TRBV30|-|TRBJ1-5
TGTGCCTGGAGTTCCGGGGTCAGCAATCAGCCCCAGCATTTT
CAWSSGVSNQPQHF
>-|TRBV5-1|TRBD1|TRBJ2-7
TGCGCCAGCAGCCCCGGACAGGGGCTATTCGACGGGCAGTACTTC
CASSPGQGLFDGQYF
>-|TRBV24-1|-|TRBJ2-7
TGTGCCACCAGGGACGGGAGCTCCTACGAGCAGTACTTC
CATRDGSSYEQYF
>once|TRBV7-7|TRBD2|TRBJ2-7
TGTGCCAGCAGCTTGGCTAGCGGGGAGTCCTACGAGCAGTACTTC
CASSLASGESYEQYF
>-|TRBV21-1|-|TRBJ1-1
TGTGCCAGCAGCAAAGAACCCAATACAGGGAACACTGAAGCTTTCTTT
CASSKEPNTGNTEAFF
>-|TRBV9|-|TRBJ2-3
TGTGCCAGCACCAGGATTGCAGATACGCAGTATTTT
CASTRIADTQYF
>-|TRBV7-3|-|TRBJ1-1
TGTGCCAGCAGCTTGGACAGCTCGGGGCACACTGAAGCTTTCTTT
CASSLDSSGHTEAFF
>-|TRBV5-6|TRBD2|TRBJ2-2
TGTGCCAGCAGGGGCGGGAGTTGGACCGGGGAGCTGTTTTTT
CASRGGSWTGELFF
>once|TRBV30|-|TRBJ2-5
TGTGCCTGGAGTGTCCACATCCAAGAGACCCAGTACTTC
CAWSVHIQETQYF
>-|TRBV5-8|TRBD2|TRBJ2-1
TGTGCCAGCAGCTGGACTAGCGGCCCCTACAATGAGCAGTTCTTC
CASSWTSGPYNEQFF
>-|TRBV24-1|TRBD1|TRBJ1-5
TGTGCCACCAGTGATCGGACAGGGGGCCAGCCCCAGCATTTT
CATSDRTGGQPQHF